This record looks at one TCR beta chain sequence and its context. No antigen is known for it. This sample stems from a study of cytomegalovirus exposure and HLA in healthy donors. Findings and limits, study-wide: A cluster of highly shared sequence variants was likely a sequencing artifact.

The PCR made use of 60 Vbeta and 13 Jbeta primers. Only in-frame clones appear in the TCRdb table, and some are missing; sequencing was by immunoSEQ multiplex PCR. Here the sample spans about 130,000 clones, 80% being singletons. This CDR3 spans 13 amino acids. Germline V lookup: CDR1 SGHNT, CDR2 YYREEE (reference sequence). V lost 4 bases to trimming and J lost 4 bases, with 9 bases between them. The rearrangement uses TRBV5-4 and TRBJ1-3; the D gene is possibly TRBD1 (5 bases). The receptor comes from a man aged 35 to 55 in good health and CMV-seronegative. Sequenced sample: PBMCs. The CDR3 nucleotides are TGTGCCAGCAGCCAACAGGACGGAAACACCATATATTTT. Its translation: CASSQQDGNTIYF.